One T cell receptor (beta chain) is described in this entry. This specimen belongs to a study of blood T cell repertoires in COVID-19. Participants had their cohort set by participant-reported clinical history. It was within 2 weeks before study entry that exposed participants met a COVID-19 case. Assay: immunoSEQ multiplex PCR; the TCRdb copy retains only in-frame clones and omits some. The sample holds 300,000 to 450,000 clones, 85% to 90% seen once. CDR3 length: 15 residues. V dropped 4 bases and J dropped 2; count of bases not matched to a gene: 3. CDR1 is SGHDN, CDR2 FVKESK, per germline. The chain joins TRBV14 to TRBJ2-1, with 9 positions matching TRBD1. This clonotype was sampled from a woman aged 25 to 39 who had been exposed to COVID-19. The material sequenced was PBMCs or T cells enriched from blood (not recorded which). CDR3 amino acids: CASSPGQGAYNEQFF. CDR3 nucleotide sequence: TGTGCCAGCAGCCCGGGACAGGGTGCCTACAATGAGCAGTTCTTC. The variable domain in full, with the rest retrieved from reference TRBV14 and TRBJ2-1, is EAGVTQFPSHSVIEKGQTVTLRCDPISGHDNLYWYRRVMGKEIKFLLHFVKESKQDESGMPNNRFLAERTGGTYSTLKVQPAELEDSGVYFCASSPGQGAYNEQFFGPGTRLTVL.